This T cell receptor beta chain originates from a study of shared clonotypes between healthy human individuals. Study-wide background: Each donor contributed plates that comprised three CD4 naive, three CD4 memory, two CD8 naive and one CD8 memory.

As concerns this clone: The antigen is not known.

General study points: Among the subsets, naive ones generally showed larger estimated richness than memory ones. Large sequencing depth failed to make sorted-subset sequencing complete, rarefaction showed. Few donors restricted represented genetic and exposure-history diversity.

Here immunoSEQ multiplex PCR was the method, and the copy in TCRdb shows in-frame clones only, minus some. In the table there are 2 million to 2.5 million clones, approximately 95% of which are singletons. The germline CDR1 and CDR2 sequences are SGHDT and YYEEEE. V lost 3 bases, J lost 4 bases, and 13 bases lay in between. The CDR3 extends over 14 amino acids. This chain uses TRBV5-6 with TRBJ2-5, with D perhaps TRBD1 or TRBD2 (7 bases each). The sequenced material came from naive CD4+ T cells sorted from blood. Subset denoted: CD45RA+ positively selected. This receptor was obtained from a man younger than 30 in good health. The CDR3 loop reads CASSSSRGGETQYF. The CDR3 DNA follows: TGTGCCAGCAGCTCGAGCAGGGGGGGAGAGACCCAGTACTTC.